This T cell receptor beta chain was retrieved from a study of Graves' ophthalmopathy and Graves' hyperthyroidism (dated by TCRdb to between 2018 and 2020). General notes on the study: Stable hyperthyroidism was defined as no progression to ophthalmopathy within 18 months of follow-up. To tell Graves' ophthalmopathy apart from Graves' hyperthyroidism, and to predict which patients would progress to ophthalmopathy, the study relied on TCR beta repertoire signatures. In total, 135 blood samples were TCR-sequenced: around 42 ophthalmopathy, 75 hyperthyroidism and 17 hyperthyroidism-to-ophthalmopathy patients. A discovery set of 95 to 100 patients (43 ophthalmopathy, some 58 stable hyperthyroidism) was enrolled to explore V-J signatures distinguishing ophthalmopathy from hyperthyroidism. An independent validation cohort comprised fewer than 20 hyperthyroidism patients and some 16 patients who later progressed from hyperthyroidism to ophthalmopathy. In more than five hyperthyroidism patients, the T-cell repertoires found in thyroid tissue were compared with those found in blood. Following sample collection, hyperthyroidism patients were given methimazole at a starting dose of 30 mg daily, and ophthalmopathy patients were given high-dose intravenous methylprednisolone.

As regards this clonotype: The clone's antigen remains unknown. Base qualities were left out, and no much larger clone turns up one base away.

The investigation overall reported the following: Most expanded thyroid clonotypes with frequency above 0.001 were also detected in blood, suggesting blood repertoires may reflect the thyroid immune response. No statistical method was used to predetermine the sample size, and group allocation was not hidden from the investigators. In validation, the model predicted ophthalmopathy progression with 70.59% sensitivity and approximately 78% specificity; some 13 predicted patients were CT-confirmed with GO in a median of about 6.2 months. In cross-validation, the 13-signature model distinguished ophthalmopathy from stable hyperthyroidism with 85% to 90% sensitivity and around 81% specificity, and in the test set the corresponding values were approximately 80% and 68%.

The hyperthyroidism patients were 18 to 65 years old and newly diagnosed, with a disease duration of less than 2 months. Patients with other autoimmune diseases, uncontrolled infections, pregnancy or lactation were excluded from the study. Clinical symptoms, serum thyroxine, TRAb, thyroid ultrasound and orbital computed tomography formed the basis of the diagnosis. Trizol reagent was used to extract the total RNA, and its quality was then checked on an Agilent 2100 Bioanalyzer. V ends up 1 base short and J 5 bases short, with an unmatched junction base count of 7. The germline V gene yields SGHTA for CDR1 and FQGNSA for CDR2. Inclusive of the bounding cysteine and phenylalanine, the CDR3 is 16 residues long. Solely the CDR3 DNA is kept, with 48 bases framed from the first base. For repertoire sequencing, TCR beta CDR3 regions were amplified from RNA transcripts. The first round of RT-PCR was done with HTBI primers and the Qiagen OneStep RT-PCR kit, and was followed by a second round of multiplex PCR, then size selection and purification. Sequencing of the libraries was carried out on an Illumina HiSeq2000 in paired-end mode with 100 bp reads. In the authors' own workflow: SOAPnuke was used to process the reads, throwing out any read that had adapters, had uncalled bases, had a mean Phred below 15, or lacked an exact constant-primer or identifier match. High-quality paired reads were merged with COPE v1.2.5. Each unique nucleotide sequence was defined as a clonotype, and clonotypes were aligned to IMGT TRB V, D and J references with MiTCR v1.1. The analysis was limited to V-J combinations with a frequency above 0.0001, which together covered around 99% of the repertoires. A TCR clonal expansion and chaos score per V-J combination was defined as the ratio of F50 clonal expansion to chaos observed in the TCRdist matrix. Welch's t-statistics and random forest were used to reduce features to approximately 13 V-J combinations, which were fed into a naive Bayes classifier. Thyroid-blood repertoire similarity was quantified with the Morisita-Horn index. TCRdb's own reprocessing of the public reads used fastp at Q25 and MiXCR and kept productive beta chains. Each CDR3 protein gets just one entry, which takes the most common genes and DNA from the rows behind it. The authors' filters were not applied to this entry. The sample data list 560,000 or so distinct CDR3 sequences, and just under 40% of these were observed just once. The ten largest account for about 4.2% of the sample.

This TCR was recovered from an adult man with Graves' hyperthyroidism. Sequenced material: peripheral blood or thyroid tissue (not recorded which). Recombination connected TRBV7-2 to TRBJ2-3; TRBD2 lines up with 9 middle nucleotides. The nucleotide sequence reads as follows: TGTGCCAGCAGCTTAGTTGGGACTAGCTCTGGAGATACGCAGTATTTT. This codes for CASSLVGTSSGDTQYF.